This TCR beta chain was identified in a study of blood T cell repertoires in COVID-19. Across the whole study: The cDNA or gDNA used as material had been derived from T cells, B-cell-depleted T cells, or PBMCs.

Clinical history as reported by participants underpinned cohort assignment. Within the 2 weeks before study entry, each person in the exposed group met a COVID-19 case. Some clones are missing from TCRdb's copy, which holds only in-frame ones; the method was immunoSEQ multiplex PCR. The repertoire holds approximately 380,000 clones, with 80% to 95% as singletons. V was clipped by 8 bases and J by 6 bases; unmatched bases: 4. This CDR3 region has 13 residues. Germline CDR1 reads SNHLY; CDR2 reads FYNNEI. This clonotype was sampled from a woman in her thirties or forties who had been exposed to COVID-19. The chain uses TRBV2 and TRBJ1-4, with 9 bases matching TRBD1. Sequencing input: PBMCs or T cells enriched from blood (not recorded which). The CDR3 loop is CASVRDRDEKLFF. The CDR3, as DNA: TGTGCCAGCGTTAGGGACAGGGATGAAAAACTGTTTTTT.